This T cell receptor (beta chain) was obtained from a study of blood T cell repertoires in COVID-19. Turning to the study itself: The samples span acute and convalescent COVID-19 from the United States, Italy and Spain. Sources were T cells, B-cell-depleted T cells, or PBMCs; the material itself was cDNA or gDNA.

Produced via immunoSEQ multiplex PCR; TCRdb's table is partial and in-frame only. This table has 190,000 or so clones, around 84% appearing once. Germline CDR1 SGHNT, CDR2 YYREEE (reference sequence). Trimming removed 2 bases at V and 0 bases at J, with 13 bases between. The CDR3 is 16 amino acids. The sample taken for sequencing was peripheral blood. The clonotype comes from a man aged 35 to 55 with active or convalescent COVID-19. This chain uses TRBV5-4 with TRBJ2-3; unclear D gene. The CDR3 reads CASSLGGATSTDTQYF. For the CDR3, the DNA is TGTGCCAGCAGCTTAGGCGGAGCTACTAGCACAGATACGCAGTATTTT.